Listed here are 10 T cell receptor beta chains from one sample, sequenced in a study of T cell clones after liver transplantation. Clones were sequenced by immunoSEQ multiplex PCR, and TCRdb holds only the in-frame ones, with some missing. The sample includes 90,000 to 120,000 clones, 80% to 85% of them seen just once. The specimen was CD4+ T cells from blood, collected before liver transplant. These receptors came from a human donor who received a liver transplant.

V and J are TRBV18 and TRBJ2-7; unclear D gene. Germline-derived CDR1 and CDR2 are KGHSH and LQKENI. The CDR3 has 11 amino acids. V was trimmed by 6 bases and J by 5 bases, leaving 8 bases between them. CDR3 residues: CASSRKDEQYF. CDR3 nucleotide sequence: TGTGCCAGCTCCCGGAAAGACGAGCAGTACTTC.

Concerning this clone itself: The junction departs from the called germline gene at one end, perhaps through a read error. The chain uses TRBV28 and TRBJ1-1, with D unclear. This CDR3 comprises 13 residues. The germline CDR1 and CDR2 sequences are MDHEN and SYDVKM. The CDR3 DNA reads as TGTGCCAGCAGGTTATTAGGCGACACTGAAGCTTTCTTT. This codes for CASRLLGDTEAFF.

Points on this clone: Its ends do not fully match the called genes, so a read error is possible. The V call is TRBV11-2, the J call TRBJ2-1; D possibly corresponds to TRBD2 (6 bases). Germline V gives CDR1 SGHAT, CDR2 FQNNGV. The CDR3 runs to 12 residues. The DNA of the CDR3 is TGTGCCAGCAGCTTAACGGGAGTGGATTTGATCTTC. This translates into CASSLTGVDLIF.

The chain links TRBV10-1 to TRBJ2-3, with 8 bases fitting TRBD1. The junction had 0 bases not matched to a gene; V was cut back by 2 bases and J by 8 bases. Germline values: CDR1 WNHNN, CDR2 SYGVQD (reference sequence). The CDR3 is 12 amino acids. CDR3 coding DNA: TGCGCCAGCAGTGAGGGACAGGGTACGCAGTATTTT. Its translation: CASSEGQGTQYF.

The chain joins TRBV5-1 to TRBJ1-2; 9 bases align to TRBD1. CDR3 length equals 15 residues. Per the germline V gene, CDR1 is SGHRS and CDR2 is YFSETQ. V was clipped by 5 bases and J by 4 bases; unmatched bases: 9. CDR3 amino acids: CASRRDRELGYGYTF. The CDR3 nucleotides read TGCGCCAGCAGACGGGACAGGGAACTTGGCTATGGCTACACCTTC.

The chain recombines TRBV11-3 with TRBJ2-1; maybe TRBD1 (5 bases). This CDR3 has 14 residues. The V end lost 1 base, the J end lost 6 bases, and 10 bases lay between the germline ends. Germline lookup yields CDR1 SGHNT and CDR2 YENEEA. The CDR3 is CASSLGGSSNEQFF. CDR3 nucleotides: TGTGCCAGCAGCTTAGGGGGCAGTTCCAATGAGCAGTTCTTC.

This chain links TRBV28 with TRBJ1-2, with 9 nucleotides matching TRBD1. V shed 6 bases, J shed 8 bases, and the junction held 10 bases outside the gene matches. The germline CDR1 and CDR2 sequences are MDHEN and SYDVKM. This CDR3 has 14 amino acids. The CDR3 loop is CASSKPGTGFGYTF. The CDR3 nucleotides are TGTGCCAGCAGCAAACCCGGGACAGGGTTCGGCTACACCTTC.

CDR3 in amino acids: CASSQGSRVDYGYTF. CDR3 bases: TGTGCCAGCAGCCAAGGAAGCAGGGTGGACTATGGCTACACCTTC. This chain connects TRBV14 to TRBJ1-2; a weak D match, TRBD1 (5 bases). The CDR3 has 15 amino acids. Trimming pared 1 base from V and 3 bases from J, leaving 12 bases between. Germline V gene sequence: CDR1 SGHDN, CDR2 FVKESK. Full variable domain (outside the CDR3, taken from reference TRBV14 and TRBJ1-2): EAGVTQFPSHSVIEKGQTVTLRCDPISGHDNLYWYRRVMGKEIKFLLHFVKESKQDESGMPNNRFLAERTGGTYSTLKVQPAELEDSGVYFCASSQGSRVDYGYTFGSGTRLTVV.

The V and J genes are TRBV28 and TRBJ2-1; tentative D call: TRBD2 (7 bases). The germline gives CDR1 MDHEN, CDR2 SYDVKM. Trimming pared 3 bases from V and 7 bases from J, leaving 28 bases between. This CDR3 has 19 amino acids. In DNA, the CDR3 is TGTGCCAGCAGTTTTACTAGCAGGGGACTACCACGGAGAAGTAATGAGCAGTTCTTC. It codes for CASSFTSRGLPRRSNEQFF.

This chain uses TRBV7-3 with TRBJ2-5, with D unclear. This CDR3 region has 13 residues. Trimming pared 5 bases from V and 6 bases from J, leaving 13 bases between. Germline V gene data show CDR1 as SGHTA and CDR2 as FQGTGA. CDR3 residues: CASSPNVRQTQYF. CDR3 DNA: TGTGCCAGCAGCCCGAATGTTAGACAGACCCAGTACTTC.